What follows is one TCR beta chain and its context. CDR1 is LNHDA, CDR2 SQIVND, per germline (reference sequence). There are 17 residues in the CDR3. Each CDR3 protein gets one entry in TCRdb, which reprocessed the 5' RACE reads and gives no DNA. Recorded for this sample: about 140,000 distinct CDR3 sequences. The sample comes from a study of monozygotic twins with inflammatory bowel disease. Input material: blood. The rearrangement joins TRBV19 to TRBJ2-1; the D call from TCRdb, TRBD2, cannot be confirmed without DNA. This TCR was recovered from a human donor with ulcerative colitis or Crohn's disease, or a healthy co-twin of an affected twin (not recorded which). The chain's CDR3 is CASSSLFSGSSYNEQFF. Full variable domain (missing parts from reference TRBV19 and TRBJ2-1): DGGITQSPKYLFRKEGQNVTLSCEQNLNHDAMYWYRQDPGQGLRLIYYSQIVNDFQKGDIAEGYSVSREKKESFPLTVTSAQKNPTAFYLCASSSLFSGSSYNEQFFGPGTRLTVL.